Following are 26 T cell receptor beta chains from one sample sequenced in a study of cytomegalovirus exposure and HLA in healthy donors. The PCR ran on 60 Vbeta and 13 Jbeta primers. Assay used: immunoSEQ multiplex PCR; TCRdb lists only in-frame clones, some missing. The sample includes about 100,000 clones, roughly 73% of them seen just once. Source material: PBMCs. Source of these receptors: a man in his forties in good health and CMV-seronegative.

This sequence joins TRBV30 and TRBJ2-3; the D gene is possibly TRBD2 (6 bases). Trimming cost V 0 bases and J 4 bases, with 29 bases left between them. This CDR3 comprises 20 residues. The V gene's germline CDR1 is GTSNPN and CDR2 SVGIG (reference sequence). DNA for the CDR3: TGTGCCTGGAGTGTACCGCGGCAGGGAGGAATGGTGGTTCTCGCAGATACGCAGTATTTT. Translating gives CAWSVPRQGGMVVLADTQYF.

Here the CDR3 DNA reads TGTGCCAGCAGCTCGTCTCCAGGTTCCCTAAACCAGCCCCAGCATTTT. Residues: CASSSSPGSLNQPQHF. The chain recombines TRBV4-2 with TRBJ1-5; D call uncertain. CDR1 LGHNA and CDR2 YNFKEQ come from the germline V gene. The CDR3 contains 16 residues. Trimming removed 5 bases at V and 7 bases at J, with 21 bases between.

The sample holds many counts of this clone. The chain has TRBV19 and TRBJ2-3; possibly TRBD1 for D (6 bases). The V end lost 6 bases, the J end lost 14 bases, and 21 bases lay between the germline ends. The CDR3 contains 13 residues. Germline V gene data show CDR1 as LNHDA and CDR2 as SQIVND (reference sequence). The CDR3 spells CASSQQGPRKRYF. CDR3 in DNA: TGTGCCAGTAGCCAACAGGGACCTAGAAAGCGGTATTTT.

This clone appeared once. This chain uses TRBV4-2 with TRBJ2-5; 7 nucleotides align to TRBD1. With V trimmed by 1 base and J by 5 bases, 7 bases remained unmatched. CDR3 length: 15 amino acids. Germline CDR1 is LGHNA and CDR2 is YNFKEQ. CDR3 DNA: TGTGCCAGCAGCCAAGCAGACAGGGATGGGGAGACCCAGTACTTC. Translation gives CASSQADRDGETQYF.

CDR3 in DNA: TGTGCCAGCAGTTTGGCGGGACTCGGTGAAAAACTGTTTTTT. This codes for CASSLAGLGEKLFF. The chain recombines TRBV27 with TRBJ1-4; tentatively, D is TRBD1 (5 bases). The CDR3 consists of 14 residues. CDR1 MNHEY and CDR2 SMNVEV come from the germline V gene (reference sequence). V was cut by 3 bases and J by 7 bases, with 12 bases left in between.

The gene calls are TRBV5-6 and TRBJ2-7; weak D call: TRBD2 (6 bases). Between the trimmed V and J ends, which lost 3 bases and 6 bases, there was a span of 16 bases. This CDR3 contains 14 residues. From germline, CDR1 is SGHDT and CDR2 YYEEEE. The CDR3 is CASSWGDLDPEQYF. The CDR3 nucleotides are TGTGCCAGCAGCTGGGGGGATCTGGATCCCGAGCAGTACTTC.

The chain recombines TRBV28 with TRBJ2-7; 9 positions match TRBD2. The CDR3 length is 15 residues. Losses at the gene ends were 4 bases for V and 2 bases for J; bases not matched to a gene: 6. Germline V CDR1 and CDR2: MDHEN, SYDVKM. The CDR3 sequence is CASSSPTSGPYEQYF. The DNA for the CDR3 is TGTGCCAGCAGTTCCCCCACTAGCGGGCCCTACGAGCAGTACTTC.

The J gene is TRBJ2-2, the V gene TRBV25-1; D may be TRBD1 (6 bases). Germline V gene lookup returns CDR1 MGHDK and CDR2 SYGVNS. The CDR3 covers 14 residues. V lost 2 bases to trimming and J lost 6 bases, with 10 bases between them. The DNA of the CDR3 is TGTGCCAGCAGTGAACAGGGGTGGGCCGGGGAGCTGTTTTTT. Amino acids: CASSEQGWAGELFF.

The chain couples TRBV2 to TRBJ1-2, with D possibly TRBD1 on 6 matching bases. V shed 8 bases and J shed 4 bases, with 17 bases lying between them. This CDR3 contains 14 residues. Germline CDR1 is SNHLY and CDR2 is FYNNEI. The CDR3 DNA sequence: TGTGCCAGCGGATCCTACGGGACACCCTATGGCTACACCTTC. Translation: CASGSYGTPYGYTF.

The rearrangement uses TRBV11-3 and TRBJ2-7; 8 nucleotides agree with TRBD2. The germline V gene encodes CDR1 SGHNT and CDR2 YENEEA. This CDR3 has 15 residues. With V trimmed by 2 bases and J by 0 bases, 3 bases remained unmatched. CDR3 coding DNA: TGTGCCAGCAGCTTATTAAGCGGGGGCTCCTACGAGCAGTACTTC. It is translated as CASSLLSGGSYEQYF.

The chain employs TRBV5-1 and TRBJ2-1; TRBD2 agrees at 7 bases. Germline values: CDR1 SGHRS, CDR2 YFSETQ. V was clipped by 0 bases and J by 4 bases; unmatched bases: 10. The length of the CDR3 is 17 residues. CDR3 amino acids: CASSLDPVSGAYNEQFF. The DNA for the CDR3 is TGCGCCAGCAGCTTGGACCCTGTAAGCGGGGCATACAATGAGCAGTTCTTC.

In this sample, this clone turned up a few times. The CDR3 here is CASSLTGEGEAFF. Here the CDR3 DNA reads TGTGCCAGCAGCTTGACAGGGGAGGGTGAAGCTTTCTTT. The rearrangement uses TRBV7-9 and TRBJ1-1; 8 nucleotides line up with TRBD1. CDR1 is SEHNR, CDR2 FQNEAQ, per germline (reference sequence). V dropped 3 bases and J dropped 7; count of bases not matched to a gene: 4. This CDR3 region has 13 residues. Full variable domain (remainder filled in from reference TRBV7-9 and TRBJ1-1): DTGVSQNPRHKITKRGQNVTFRCDPISEHNRLYWYRQTLGQGPEFLTYFQNEAQLEKSRLLSDRFSAERPKGSFSTLEIQRTEQGDSAMYLCASSLTGEGEAFFGQGTRLTVV.

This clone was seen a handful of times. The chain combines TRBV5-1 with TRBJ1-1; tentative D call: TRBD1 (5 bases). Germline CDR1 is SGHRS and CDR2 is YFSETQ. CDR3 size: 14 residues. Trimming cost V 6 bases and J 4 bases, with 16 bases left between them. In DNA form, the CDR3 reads TGCGCCAGCATTCTAAACTCGGGGGGCACTGAAGCTTTCTTT. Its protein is CASILNSGGTEAFF.

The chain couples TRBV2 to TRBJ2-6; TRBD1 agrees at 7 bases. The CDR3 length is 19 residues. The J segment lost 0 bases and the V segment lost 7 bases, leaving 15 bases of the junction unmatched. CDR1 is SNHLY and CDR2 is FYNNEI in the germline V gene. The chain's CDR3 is CASNGDRVNYYSGANVLTF. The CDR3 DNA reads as TGTGCCAGCAATGGCGACAGGGTAAACTACTACTCTGGGGCCAACGTCCTGACTTTC.

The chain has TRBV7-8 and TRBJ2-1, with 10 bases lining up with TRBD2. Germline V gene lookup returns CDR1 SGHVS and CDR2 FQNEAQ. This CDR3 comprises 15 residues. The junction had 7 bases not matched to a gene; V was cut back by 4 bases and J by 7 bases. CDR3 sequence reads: CASSSSGGAGNEQFF. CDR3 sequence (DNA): TGTGCCAGCAGCTCCAGCGGGGGGGCCGGTAATGAGCAGTTCTTC.

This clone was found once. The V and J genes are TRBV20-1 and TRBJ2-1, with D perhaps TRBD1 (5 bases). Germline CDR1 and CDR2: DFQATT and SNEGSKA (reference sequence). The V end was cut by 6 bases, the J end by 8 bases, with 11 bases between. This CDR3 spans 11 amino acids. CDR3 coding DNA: TGCAGTGCCTCCCAAGGGGATGAGCAGTTCTTC. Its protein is CSASQGDEQFF.

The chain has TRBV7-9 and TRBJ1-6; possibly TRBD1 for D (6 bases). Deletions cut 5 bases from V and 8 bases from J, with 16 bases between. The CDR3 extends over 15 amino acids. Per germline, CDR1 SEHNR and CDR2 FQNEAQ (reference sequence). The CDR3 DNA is TGTGCCAGCAGCCCCCTACAGGGTTGGGATTCACCCCTCCACTTT. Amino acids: CASSPLQGWDSPLHF.

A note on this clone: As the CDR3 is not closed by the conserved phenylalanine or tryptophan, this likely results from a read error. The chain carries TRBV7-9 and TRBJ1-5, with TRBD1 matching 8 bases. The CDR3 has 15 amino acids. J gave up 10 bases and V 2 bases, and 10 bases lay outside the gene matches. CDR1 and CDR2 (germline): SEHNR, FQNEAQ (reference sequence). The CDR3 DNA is TGTGCCAGCAGCTTAACCCCACAGGGGGGTGATCCCCAGCATGTT. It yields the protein CASSLTPQGGDPQHV.

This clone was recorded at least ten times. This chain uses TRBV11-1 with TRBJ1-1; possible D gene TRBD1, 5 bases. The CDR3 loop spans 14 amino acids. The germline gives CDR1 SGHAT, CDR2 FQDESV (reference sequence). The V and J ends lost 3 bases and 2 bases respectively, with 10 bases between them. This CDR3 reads CASSLGHYNTEAFF. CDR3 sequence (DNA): TGTGCCAGCAGCTTGGGGCATTATAACACTGAAGCTTTCTTT.

CDR3 in amino acids: CASRLDRPSSNQPQHF. For the CDR3, the DNA is TGTGCCAGCAGGTTGGACAGGCCCAGTAGCAATCAGCCCCAGCATTTT. The rearrangement links TRBV28 to TRBJ1-5; 7 positions agree with TRBD1. CDR3 length: 16 residues. Germline CDR1 MDHEN, CDR2 SYDVKM. Losses at the gene ends were 6 bases for V and 0 bases for J; bases not matched to a gene: 8. The whole variable domain, remainder taken from reference TRBV28 and TRBJ1-5, is DVKVTQSSRYLVKRTGEKVFLECVQDMDHENMFWYRQDPGLGLRLIYFSYDVKMKEKGDIPEGYSVSREKKERFSLILESASTNQTSMYLCASRLDRPSSNQPQHFGDGTRLSIL.

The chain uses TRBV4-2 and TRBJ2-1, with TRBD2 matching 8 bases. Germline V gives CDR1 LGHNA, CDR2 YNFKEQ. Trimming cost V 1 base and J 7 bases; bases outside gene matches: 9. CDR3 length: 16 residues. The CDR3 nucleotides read TGTGCCAGCAGCCAAGTCGGCGGGGGGCCCCGGAATGAGCAGTTCTTC. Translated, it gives CASSQVGGGPRNEQFF.

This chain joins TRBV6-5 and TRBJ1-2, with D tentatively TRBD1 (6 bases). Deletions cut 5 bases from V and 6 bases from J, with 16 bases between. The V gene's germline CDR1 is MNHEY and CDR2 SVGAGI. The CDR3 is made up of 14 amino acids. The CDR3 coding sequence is TGTGCCAGCAGTCATCAGGGGCTCCCGAATGGCTACACCTTC. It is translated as CASSHQGLPNGYTF.

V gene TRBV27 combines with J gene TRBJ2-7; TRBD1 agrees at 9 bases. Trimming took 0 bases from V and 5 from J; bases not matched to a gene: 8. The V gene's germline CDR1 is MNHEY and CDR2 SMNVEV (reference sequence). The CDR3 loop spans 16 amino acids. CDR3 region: CASSLSSGTGYHEQYF. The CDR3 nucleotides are TGTGCCAGCAGTTTATCCTCCGGGACAGGGTACCACGAGCAGTACTTC.

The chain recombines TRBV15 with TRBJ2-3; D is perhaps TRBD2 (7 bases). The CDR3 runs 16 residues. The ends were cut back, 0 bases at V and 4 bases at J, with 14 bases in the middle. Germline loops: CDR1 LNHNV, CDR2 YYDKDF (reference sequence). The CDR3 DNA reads TGTGCCACCAGCAGAGACGCCCGGGGGGCTCCAGATACGCAGTATTTT. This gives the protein CATSRDARGAPDTQYF.

The CDR3 bases are TGTGCCAGTCCTAGCCCGGCTCTGATCCCAGATACGCAGTATTTT. This encodes CASPSPALIPDTQYF. V is TRBV19 and J is TRBJ2-3; maybe TRBD2 (5 bases). The germline CDR1 and CDR2 sequences are LNHDA and SQIVND (reference sequence). The CDR3 spans 15 residues. The germline V and J ends were trimmed by 8 bases and 4 bases, with 19 bases remaining between them.

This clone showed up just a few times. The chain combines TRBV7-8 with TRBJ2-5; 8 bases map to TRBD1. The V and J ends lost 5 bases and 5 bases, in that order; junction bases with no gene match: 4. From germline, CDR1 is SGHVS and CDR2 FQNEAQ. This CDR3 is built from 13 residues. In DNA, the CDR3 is TGTGCCAGCAGCCGCCGGACAGGGGAGACCCAGTACTTC. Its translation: CASSRRTGETQYF.